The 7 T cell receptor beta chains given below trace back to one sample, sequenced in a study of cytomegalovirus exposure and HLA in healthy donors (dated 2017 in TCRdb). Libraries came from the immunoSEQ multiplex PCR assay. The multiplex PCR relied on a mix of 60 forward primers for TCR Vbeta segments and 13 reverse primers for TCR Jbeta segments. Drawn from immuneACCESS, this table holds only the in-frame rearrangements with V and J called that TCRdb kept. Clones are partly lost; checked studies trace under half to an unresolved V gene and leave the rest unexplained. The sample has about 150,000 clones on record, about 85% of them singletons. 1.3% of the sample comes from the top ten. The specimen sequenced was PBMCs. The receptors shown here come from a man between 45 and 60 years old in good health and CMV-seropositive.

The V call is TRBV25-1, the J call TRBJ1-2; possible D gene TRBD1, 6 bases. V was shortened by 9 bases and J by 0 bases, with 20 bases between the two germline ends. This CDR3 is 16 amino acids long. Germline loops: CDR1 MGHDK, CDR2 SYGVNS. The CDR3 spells CASLGDTLDANYGYTF. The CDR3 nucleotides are TGTGCCAGTTTAGGGGACACCCTAGATGCTAACTATGGCTACACCTTC.

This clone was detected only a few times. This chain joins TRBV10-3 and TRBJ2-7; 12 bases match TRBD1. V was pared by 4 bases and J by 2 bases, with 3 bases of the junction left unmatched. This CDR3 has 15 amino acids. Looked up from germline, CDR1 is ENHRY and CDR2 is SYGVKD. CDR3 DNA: TGTGCCATCAGTGCGCGGGACAGGGGGCCCTACGAGCAGTACTTC. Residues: CAISARDRGPYEQYF.

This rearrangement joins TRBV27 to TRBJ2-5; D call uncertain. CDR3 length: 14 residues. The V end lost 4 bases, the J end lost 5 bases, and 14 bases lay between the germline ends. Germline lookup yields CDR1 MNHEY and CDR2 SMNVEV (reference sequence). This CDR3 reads CASSSRQLYETQYF. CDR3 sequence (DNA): TGTGCCAGCAGTTCCAGGCAGTTATACGAGACCCAGTACTTC.

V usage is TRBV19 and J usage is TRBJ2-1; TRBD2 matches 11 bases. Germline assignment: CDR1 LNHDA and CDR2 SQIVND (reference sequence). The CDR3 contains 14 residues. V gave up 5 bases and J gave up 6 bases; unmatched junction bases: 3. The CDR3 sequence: CASSVAGGINEQFF. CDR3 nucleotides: TGTGCCAGTAGTGTAGCGGGAGGGATCAATGAGCAGTTCTTC. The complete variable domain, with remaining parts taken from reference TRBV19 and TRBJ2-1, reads DGGITQSPKYLFRKEGQNVTLSCEQNLNHDAMYWYRQDPGQGLRLIYYSQIVNDFQKGDIAEGYSVSREKKESFPLTVTSAQKNPTAFYLCASSVAGGINEQFFGPGTRLTVL.

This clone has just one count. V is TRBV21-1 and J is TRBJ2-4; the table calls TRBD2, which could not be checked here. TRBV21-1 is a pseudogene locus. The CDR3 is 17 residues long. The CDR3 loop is CASSPRLAVCAKNIQYF. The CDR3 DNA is TGTGCCAGCAGCCCTCGACTAGCCGTTTGTGCCAAAAACATTCAGTACTTC.

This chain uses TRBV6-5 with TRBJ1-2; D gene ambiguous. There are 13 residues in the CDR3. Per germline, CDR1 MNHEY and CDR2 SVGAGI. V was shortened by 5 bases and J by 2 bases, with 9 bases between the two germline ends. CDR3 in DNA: TGTGCCAGCAGTCAGTCCCAGAACTATGGCTACACCTTC. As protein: CASSQSQNYGYTF.

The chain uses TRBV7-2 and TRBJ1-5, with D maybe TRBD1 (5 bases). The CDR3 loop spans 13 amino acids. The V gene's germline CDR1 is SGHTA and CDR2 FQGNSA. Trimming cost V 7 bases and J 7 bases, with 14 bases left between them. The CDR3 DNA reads TGTGCCAGCAAACACCCGGGGGAGCAGCCCCAGCATTTT. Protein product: CASKHPGEQPQHF.